This T cell receptor (beta chain) was captured by sequencing in a study of spatial heterogeneity in lung cancer. As to time point: blood at routine non-recurrence follow-up after resection. The authors sequenced whole RNA from tumor, nontumor lung or frozen PBMC without sorting. The V end was cut by 2 bases, the J end by 4 bases, with 15 bases between. This CDR3 has 16 amino acids. Germline CDR1 and CDR2: MGHRA and YSYEKL. TCRdb reprocessed the 5' RACE reads with MiXCR, giving one entry per CDR3 protein. This sample yields some 110,000 distinct CDR3 sequences, of which about 12% are seen a single time; about 15% belongs to the top ten.

The input for sequencing was PBMCs, taken at follow-up. This TCR was sampled from a male donor with early-stage non-small cell lung cancer. The chain recombines TRBV4-1 with TRBJ1-3, with D tentatively TRBD1 (5 bases). Written as DNA, the CDR3 is TGCGCCAGCAGCCAACGCGGGACTCTTAACGGAAACACCATATATTTT. This sequence encodes CASSQRGTLNGNTIYF.